Presented here are 22 T cell receptor beta chains from one specimen sequenced in a study of blood T cell repertoires in COVID-19. This table comes from immunoSEQ multiplex PCR, and its TCRdb copy is limited to in-frame clones, with some not included. The profile shows over 150,000 clones, nearly 90% of them singletons. Sequenced input: peripheral blood. Receptors originate from a man aged 50 to 60 with COVID-19, enrolled during active disease.

This chain uses TRBV14 with TRBJ2-7, with 8 positions matching TRBD1. From germline, CDR1 is SGHDN and CDR2 FVKESK. V was clipped by 5 bases and J by 0 bases; unmatched bases: 6. This CDR3 spans 15 amino acids. CDR3 bases: TGTGCCAGCAGCTTAAGACAGGGGAGCTCCTACGAGCAGTACTTC. Translated: CASSLRQGSSYEQYF.

This chain links TRBV11-2 with TRBJ2-5; TRBD2 aligns across 11 bases. Germline V CDR1 and CDR2: SGHAT, FQNNGV. The length of the CDR3 is 16 residues. J was trimmed by 1 base and V by 5 bases; bases with no gene match: 6. Written as DNA, the CDR3 is TGTGCCAGCAGCCTGAGACTAGCGGGGATCCAAGAGACCCAGTACTTC. Its translation: CASSLRLAGIQETQYF.

The rearrangement uses TRBV5-1 and TRBJ2-2, with TRBD1 matching 9 bases. The junction had 7 bases not matched to a gene; V was cut back by 4 bases and J by 0 bases. The germline V gene encodes CDR1 SGHRS and CDR2 YFSETQ. There are 17 residues in the CDR3. The CDR3 protein is CASSQHTGGTNTGELFF. The CDR3 nucleotides read TGCGCCAGCAGCCAACACACAGGGGGCACGAACACCGGGGAGCTGTTTTTT.

CDR3 in amino acids: CASSPSWDRDEQFF. CDR3 coding DNA: TGTGCCAGCAGCCCGTCGTGGGACAGGGACGAGCAGTTCTTC. This chain uses TRBV7-6 with TRBJ2-1, with 9 bases that match TRBD1. The V gene end was trimmed by 5 bases and the J gene end by 10 bases; junction bases not matched to a gene: 9. The CDR3 is 14 amino acids. In germline, CDR1 is SGHVS, CDR2 FNYEAQ.

This chain links TRBV5-8 with TRBJ2-2, with TRBD1 as a possible D gene (6 bases). Per the germline V gene, CDR1 is SGHTS and CDR2 is YDEGEE. The CDR3 has 15 residues. V was shortened by 6 bases and J by 5 bases, with 17 bases between the two germline ends. The CDR3, as DNA: TGTGCCAGCAACCTACTCTTACAGGGAACCGGGGAGCTGTTTTTT. Amino acid sequence: CASNLLLQGTGELFF.

J is TRBJ2-3 and V is TRBV28, with a weak D call TRBD1 (6 bases). Germline CDR1 is MDHEN and CDR2 is SYDVKM. V was shortened by 5 bases and J by 3 bases, with 9 bases between the two germline ends. CDR3 length equals 13 residues. The CDR3 loop reads CASSPTGTDTQYF. In DNA form, the CDR3 reads TGTGCCAGCAGTCCCACAGGGACAGATACGCAGTATTTT. Based on the CDR3 plus reference TRBV28 and TRBJ2-3, the full variable domain is DVKVTQSSRYLVKRTGEKVFLECVQDMDHENMFWYRQDPGLGLRLIYFSYDVKMKEKGDIPEGYSVSREKKERFSLILESASTNQTSMYLCASSPTGTDTQYFGPGTRLTVL.

This rearrangement joins TRBV28 to TRBJ2-7; 9 nucleotides agree with TRBD1. J was trimmed by 2 bases and V by 7 bases; bases with no gene match: 6. Germline assignment: CDR1 MDHEN and CDR2 SYDVKM. The CDR3 covers 14 residues. The CDR3 sequence: CASTAGQGTYEQYF. The CDR3 coding sequence is TGTGCCAGCACCGCCGGACAGGGGACCTACGAGCAGTACTTC. Full variable domain (rest looked up from reference TRBV28 and TRBJ2-7): DVKVTQSSRYLVKRTGEKVFLECVQDMDHENMFWYRQDPGLGLRLIYFSYDVKMKEKGDIPEGYSVSREKKERFSLILESASTNQTSMYLCASTAGQGTYEQYFGPGTRLTVT.

The J gene is TRBJ2-1, the V gene TRBV5-4; 15 positions match TRBD2. After removal of 4 bases from V and 7 bases from J, the junction contained 15 bases not matched to a gene. The CDR3 covers 19 residues. Germline assignment: CDR1 SGHNT and CDR2 YYREEE (reference sequence). The CDR3 bases are TGTGCCAGCAGCGCGGGACAGGGGACCGGGACTAGCGGGAGGAATGAGCAGTTCTTC. Its translation: CASSAGQGTGTSGRNEQFF.

This clone was observed many times. The chain has TRBV4-3 and TRBJ1-2; D not resolved. The CDR3 has 13 amino acids. Germline V gene sequence: CDR1 LGHNA, CDR2 YSLEER. Trimming removed 0 bases at V and 7 bases at J, with 9 bases between. The CDR3 nucleotides are TGCGCCAGCAGCCAAGAGGACGAGGGTGGCTACACCTTC. Its translation is CASSQEDEGGYTF.

This rearrangement joins TRBV19 to TRBJ1-2; D is perhaps TRBD1 (5 bases). V lost 1 base and J 7 bases, leaving 13 bases between the germline ends. The CDR3 is 14 amino acids. CDR1 is LNHDA and CDR2 is SQIVND in the germline V gene (reference sequence). CDR3 sequence (DNA): TGTGCCAGTAGTATAGGAGAGGGGAGGTTTGGCTACACCTTC. Encoded protein: CASSIGEGRFGYTF.

The chain employs TRBV19 and TRBJ1-1; the D gene is possibly TRBD1 (6 bases). V lost 7 bases and J lost 4, with 16 bases in between. The germline V gene has CDR1 LNHDA and CDR2 SQIVND (reference sequence). CDR3 length: 14 amino acids. The chain's CDR3 is CASTSQGKGTEAFF. The CDR3 bases are TGTGCCAGTACCTCCCAGGGGAAGGGCACTGAAGCTTTCTTT.

V is TRBV6-5 and J is TRBJ1-1; D might be TRBD1 (5 bases). This CDR3 is 15 amino acids long. The germline V and J ends were trimmed by 0 bases and 4 bases, with 12 bases remaining between them. Germline CDR1 reads MNHEY; CDR2 reads SVGAGI. Here the CDR3 DNA reads TGTGCCAGCAGTTACTCGAATCGGGGGGGCACTGAAGCTTTCTTT. Its protein product is CASSYSNRGGTEAFF.

This clone was counted once. This chain uses TRBV5-1 with TRBJ2-3; D unresolved. V was cut by 4 bases and J by 4 bases, with 7 bases left in between. Germline lookup yields CDR1 SGHRS and CDR2 YFSETQ. CDR3 length: 12 residues. The CDR3 loop reads CASSPRSDTQYF. The DNA of the CDR3 is TGCGCCAGCAGCCCGAGATCAGATACGCAGTATTTT.

The chain carries TRBV5-1 and TRBJ1-3, with 8 bases that match TRBD1. Germline V CDR1 and CDR2: SGHRS, YFSETQ. This CDR3 contains 17 residues. V was pared by 3 bases and J by 0 bases, with 8 bases of the junction left unmatched. CDR3 sequence: CASSSSTGATSGNTIYF. The CDR3 nucleotides are TGCGCCAGCAGCTCATCGACAGGGGCGACCTCTGGAAACACCATATATTTT.

The chain links TRBV7-2 to TRBJ2-1, with 10 nucleotides matching TRBD1. J lost 12 bases, V lost 4 bases, and 3 bases had no gene match. Germline V gene sequence: CDR1 SGHTA, CDR2 FQGNSA. This CDR3 is built from 12 residues. The CDR3 DNA follows: TGTGCCAGCAGCTCCGACAGGGGGCTGCAGTTCTTC. Residues: CASSSDRGLQFF.

With respect to this clone: Within the sample, other DNA sequences also encode this same CDR3. The CDR3 nucleotides are TGTGCCAGCAGCCTCGACAGAATGAACACTGAAGCTTTCTTT. The encoded protein is CASSLDRMNTEAFF. The V gene is TRBV6-5, the J gene TRBJ1-1, with D possibly being TRBD1 (5 bases). Germline V gene sequence: CDR1 MNHEY, CDR2 SVGAGI. V was cut by 6 bases and J by 0 bases, with 11 bases left in between. The CDR3 runs 14 residues.

The V call is TRBV19, the J call TRBJ2-2, with D possibly being TRBD1 (5 bases). This CDR3 has 13 amino acids. CDR1 is LNHDA, CDR2 SQIVND, per germline (reference sequence). V was pared by 3 bases and J by 6 bases, with 8 bases between. The chain's CDR3 is CASSIRVAGELFF. The CDR3 DNA is TGTGCCAGTAGTATCAGGGTTGCCGGGGAGCTGTTTTTT.

The chain uses TRBV9 and TRBJ2-3, with TRBD2 identical over 10 bases. CDR3 size: 16 residues. V was clipped by 0 bases and J by 2 bases; unmatched bases: 3. Per germline, CDR1 SGDLS and CDR2 YYNGEE. The chain's CDR3 is CASSVGTSGNTDTQYF. For the CDR3, the DNA is TGTGCCAGCAGCGTAGGGACTAGCGGAAACACAGATACGCAGTATTTT.

The sample holds one count of this clone. The chain combines TRBV27 with TRBJ1-5; possibly TRBD1 for D (6 bases). Looked up from germline, CDR1 is MNHEY and CDR2 is SMNVEV (reference sequence). Trimming took 3 bases from V and 7 from J, leaving 10 bases between them. The CDR3 loop spans 13 amino acids. CDR3 sequence reads: CASSFRGNQPQHF. The CDR3 DNA reads TGTGCCAGCAGTTTTAGGGGGAACCAGCCCCAGCATTTT.

This chain uses TRBV11-3 with TRBJ1-1; TRBD1 matches 7 bases. Germline V gene sequence: CDR1 SGHNT, CDR2 YENEEA. V lost 6 bases to trimming and J lost 8 bases; unmatched junction nucleotides: 12. The CDR3 sequence is 14 residues long. CDR3 sequence reads: CASSLTGRGGEAFF. CDR3 coding DNA: TGTGCCAGCAGTTTGACAGGGAGAGGGGGGGAAGCTTTCTTT.

The CDR3 loop reads CASSQVAVKQYF. DNA for the CDR3: TGTGCCAGCAGCCAAGTAGCGGTTAAGCAGTATTTT. The rearrangement joins TRBV3-1 (or the pseudogene TRBV3-2) to TRBJ2-3, with D tentatively TRBD2 (6 bases). V lost 1 base to trimming and J lost 11 bases, with 10 bases between them. The CDR3 runs to 12 residues. Germline lookup yields CDR1 LGHDT and CDR2 YNNKEL (reference sequence).

The genes are TRBV7-8 and TRBJ1-5; the D is unclear. The V and J ends lost 4 bases and 7 bases respectively, with 8 bases between them. The CDR3 is 12 amino acids. Germline loops: CDR1 SGHVS, CDR2 FQNEAQ. The CDR3 loop is CASSSERQPQHF. CDR3 nucleotide sequence: TGTGCCAGCAGCTCAGAGAGGCAGCCCCAGCATTTT.